This entry describes one T cell receptor beta chain. Its antigen is unknown. Per germline, CDR1 SEHNR and CDR2 FQNEAQ (reference sequence). This CDR3 has 17 amino acids. The V segment lost 5 bases and the J segment 7 bases; nucleotides outside the gene matches: 15. CD45RO-negative, CCR7-positively selected cells formed the naive CD8 fraction, excluding terminally differentiated effector memory CD45RA+ cells. The donors, all of them Caucasian adults, lived in Nashville, Tennessee. The sample originates from a study of shared clonotypes between healthy human individuals. Study details: For every donor, three CD4 naive, three CD4 memory, two CD8 naive and one CD8 memory plates were used. Study findings and constraints: Of the naive CD4 clonotypes, 4% to 5% were shared across several donors.

Clones were read by immunoSEQ multiplex PCR, and TCRdb kept only the in-frame ones, dropping some. The table lists some 800,000 clones, more than 85% of them singletons. This TCR was recovered from a young man in good health. This rearrangement joins TRBV7-9 to TRBJ2-1; 9 nucleotides match TRBD1. Sequencing was done on a sample of naive CD8+ T cells sorted from blood. The CDR3 DNA is TGTGCCAGCAGCCAAAGGGGACAGGGCCCCCTTCGGAATGAGCAGTTCTTC. This gives the protein CASSQRGQGPLRNEQFF.